The 20 T cell receptor beta chains reported below all come from one sample, sequenced in a study of shared T cell receptors in the human thymus. Sequencing used immunoSEQ multiplex PCR; TCRdb keeps in-frame clones, though not all of them. The sample shows roughly 410,000 clones, 85% to 95% of them seen only once. The specimen was thymocytes. Source of these receptors: a human donor.

The genes are TRBV28 and TRBJ2-4; D not certain. This CDR3 has 14 amino acids. The V end was cut by 6 bases, the J end by 1 base, with 10 bases between. Germline assignment: CDR1 MDHEN and CDR2 SYDVKM. The CDR3 DNA is TGTGCCAGCAGCCCCCCGGCTGCCAAAAACATTCAGTACTTC. Protein sequence: CASSPPAAKNIQYF.

V usage is TRBV7-2 and J usage is TRBJ2-1; unclear D gene. Germline-derived CDR1 and CDR2 are SGHTA and FQGNSA. The CDR3 spans 13 residues. V was trimmed by 2 bases and J by 9 bases, leaving 11 bases between them. CDR3 nucleotides: TGTGCCAGCAGCTTAATCCCCTCGGGTGAGCAGTTCTTC. Protein: CASSLIPSGEQFF.

This clone was counted a single time. The V and J genes are TRBV28 and TRBJ1-1; possible D gene TRBD1, 5 bases. Trimming left V 1 base short and J 6 bases short, with 18 bases between. This CDR3 has 16 amino acids. The germline V gene has CDR1 MDHEN and CDR2 SYDVKM. As DNA, the CDR3 is TGTGCCAGCAGTTTATCCCTGACCCTTGAAGGGGCTGAAGCTTTCTTT. Its translation: CASSLSLTLEGAEAFF.

The CDR3 loop is CASSLPKRQGAKNYGYTF. In DNA form, the CDR3 reads TGTGCCAGCAGCTTGCCTAAACGGCAGGGGGCGAAGAACTATGGCTACACCTTC. The genes are TRBV5-4 and TRBJ1-2; TRBD1 matches at 8 bases. There are 18 residues in the CDR3. After removal of 1 base from V and 2 bases from J, the junction contained 13 bases not matched to a gene. Germline V gene data show CDR1 as SGHNT and CDR2 as YYREEE (reference sequence). Combining the CDR3 with reference TRBV5-4 and TRBJ1-2 gives the whole variable domain ETGVTQSPTHLIKTRGQQVTLRCSSQSGHNTVSWYQQALGQGPQFIFQYYREEENGRGNFPPRFSGLQFPNYSSELNVNALELDDSALYLCASSLPKRQGAKNYGYTFGSGTRLTVV.

The rearrangement joins TRBV9 to TRBJ1-5; D is unresolved. Germline CDR1 reads SGDLS; CDR2 reads YYNGEE. The length of the CDR3 is 18 residues. The V and J ends lost 4 bases and 0 bases respectively, with 20 bases between them. The CDR3 DNA reads TGTGCCAGCAGCTCCCAGAGTGAAGGAAAAATTAGCAATCAGCCCCAGCATTTT. It specifies CASSSQSEGKISNQPQHF.

The chain is built from TRBV7-6 and TRBJ2-1, with D possibly being TRBD2 (5 bases). V was clipped by 5 bases and J by 1 base, with 9 bases between them. Germline V gene lookup returns CDR1 SGHVS and CDR2 FNYEAQ. This CDR3 is 14 amino acids long. The CDR3 DNA follows: TGTGCCAGCAGCCCCGGCGGGTCCTACAATGAGCAGTTCTTC. It is translated as CASSPGGSYNEQFF.

The chain joins TRBV10-3 to TRBJ1-1, with D possibly TRBD1 on 6 matching bases. Germline V CDR1 and CDR2: ENHRY, SYGVKD. V lost 7 bases, J lost 5 bases, and 14 bases lay in between. The CDR3 has 13 residues. DNA of the CDR3: TGTGCCATCATCCGGGGGCTGGGGACTGAAGCTTTCTTT. It encodes CAIIRGLGTEAFF.

The CDR3 sequence: CASSLGTSGNHEQFF. CDR3 coding DNA: TGTGCCAGCAGCCTCGGGACTAGCGGGAATCATGAGCAGTTCTTC. The chain joins TRBV11-3 to TRBJ2-1; TRBD2 aligns across 13 bases. V shed 5 bases and J 8 bases; nucleotides not matched to a gene: 6. Per the germline V gene, CDR1 is SGHNT and CDR2 is YENEEA. There are 15 residues in the CDR3.

The chain carries TRBV28 and TRBJ2-1; no definite D call. The germline V gene has CDR1 MDHEN and CDR2 SYDVKM. The V and J ends lost 8 bases and 4 bases respectively, with 9 bases between them. The CDR3 totals 12 residues. CDR3 loop: CASLGKYNEQFF. In nucleotides, the CDR3 is TGTGCCAGCCTGGGGAAATACAATGAGCAGTTCTTC. The full variable domain, in which reference TRBV28 and TRBJ2-1 provide the parts outside the CDR3, is DVKVTQSSRYLVKRTGEKVFLECVQDMDHENMFWYRQDPGLGLRLIYFSYDVKMKEKGDIPEGYSVSREKKERFSLILESASTNQTSMYLCASLGKYNEQFFGPGTRLTVL.

In its sample, this clone was seen once. This rearrangement joins TRBV23-1 to TRBJ2-1, with D possibly being TRBD2 (5 bases). TRBV23-1 is an open reading frame, and its role is uncertain. This CDR3 is 17 amino acids long. V was pared by 0 bases and J by 0 bases, with 12 bases between. The CDR3 reads CASSQSDCRSSYNEQFF. The CDR3 DNA sequence: TGCGCCAGCAGTCAATCGGACTGTCGAAGCTCCTACAATGAGCAGTTCTTC.

The CDR3 sequence is CASSKEGGDTIYF. In nucleotides, the CDR3 is TGTGCCAGTAGTAAGGAGGGTGGGGACACCATATATTTT. The J gene is TRBJ1-3, the V gene TRBV19; D gene ambiguous. CDR1 is LNHDA and CDR2 is SQIVND in the germline V gene (reference sequence). The CDR3 length is 13 residues. V dropped 4 bases and J dropped 8 bases, with 12 bases sitting between them.

The CDR3: CASSQDRTSGYNEQFF. The CDR3 bases are TGCGCCAGCAGCCAAGATAGGACTAGCGGGTACAATGAGCAGTTCTTC. The chain has TRBV4-3 and TRBJ2-1, with TRBD2 matching over 11 bases. CDR1 and CDR2 (germline): LGHNA, YSLEER. The V and J ends lost 0 bases and 4 bases, in that order; junction bases with no gene match: 2. The CDR3 loop spans 16 amino acids.

The chain links TRBV19 to TRBJ1-5, with unresolved D. Germline V CDR1 and CDR2: LNHDA, SQIVND (reference sequence). V shed 3 bases and J shed 0 bases, with 12 bases lying between them. This CDR3 comprises 16 residues. The CDR3 sequence is CASSIRPGYSNQPQHF. CDR3 in DNA: TGTGCCAGTAGTATCCGTCCGGGTTATAGCAATCAGCCCCAGCATTTT.

This sequence joins TRBV11-2 and TRBJ1-1; D is possibly TRBD1 (6 bases). The CDR3 loop spans 15 amino acids. Germline V lookup: CDR1 SGHAT, CDR2 FQNNGV. Trimming removed 1 base from V and 3 bases from J, with 12 bases in between. The CDR3 DNA reads TGTGCCAGCAGCTTAGGGGGGGCGCAGGACACTGAAGCTTTCTTT. Encoded protein: CASSLGGAQDTEAFF.

The chain combines TRBV21-1 with TRBJ2-2; the listed D gene, TRBD2, was not tested against the DNA. TRBV21-1 is flagged as a pseudogene. CDR3 length: 14 residues. CDR3 DNA sequence: TGTGCCAGCAGCAACGCGGGAGACACCGGGGAGCTGTTTTTT. Its translation: CASSNAGDTGELFF.

The chain combines TRBV5-4 with TRBJ2-2; D is unresolved. The CDR3 is 13 residues long. The V and J ends lost 0 bases and 3 bases respectively, with 3 bases between them. Germline V gene data show CDR1 as SGHNT and CDR2 as YYREEE (reference sequence). CDR3 coding DNA: TGTGCCAGCAGCTTGGTAGACACCGGGGAGCTGTTTTTT. Amino acid sequence: CASSLVDTGELFF.

This clone is a singleton in its sample. V and J are TRBV29-1 and TRBJ2-5; D ambiguous. Trimming left V 6 bases short and J 1 base short, with 9 bases between. The germline gives CDR1 SQVTM, CDR2 ANQGSEA. The CDR3 has 12 amino acids. This CDR3 is CSVRTSQETQYF. The CDR3 DNA follows: TGCAGCGTGAGGACGTCCCAAGAGACCCAGTACTTC.

The chain employs TRBV9 and TRBJ2-5, with 7 bases fitting TRBD1. Germline trimming cut 3 bases from V and 5 bases from J; bases unmatched to any gene: 22. The CDR3 consists of 19 residues. CDR1 and CDR2 (germline): SGDLS, YYNGEE. In DNA form, the CDR3 reads TGTGCCAGCAGCGCTGGACGCGCGGGTGGGACAGACCCAGAGGAGACCCAGTACTTC. Translating it yields CASSAGRAGGTDPEETQYF.

This rearrangement joins TRBV9 to TRBJ2-7, with D possibly matching TRBD1 (5 bases). Germline values: CDR1 SGDLS, CDR2 YYNGEE. The CDR3 totals 14 residues. The V end was cut by 4 bases, the J end by 0 bases, with 11 bases between. The CDR3 region is CASSPRQRSYEQYF. CDR3 DNA sequence: TGTGCCAGCAGCCCCAGACAGCGCTCCTACGAGCAGTACTTC.

The V and J genes are TRBV7-9 and TRBJ2-5; TRBD2 matches 7 bases. The V segment lost 2 bases and the J segment 1 base; nucleotides outside the gene matches: 7. The CDR3 spans 16 residues. Germline loops: CDR1 SEHNR, CDR2 FQNEAQ (reference sequence). The CDR3 region is CASSLKSGILQETQYF. In DNA form, the CDR3 reads TGTGCCAGCAGCTTAAAGAGCGGGATCCTCCAAGAGACCCAGTACTTC.